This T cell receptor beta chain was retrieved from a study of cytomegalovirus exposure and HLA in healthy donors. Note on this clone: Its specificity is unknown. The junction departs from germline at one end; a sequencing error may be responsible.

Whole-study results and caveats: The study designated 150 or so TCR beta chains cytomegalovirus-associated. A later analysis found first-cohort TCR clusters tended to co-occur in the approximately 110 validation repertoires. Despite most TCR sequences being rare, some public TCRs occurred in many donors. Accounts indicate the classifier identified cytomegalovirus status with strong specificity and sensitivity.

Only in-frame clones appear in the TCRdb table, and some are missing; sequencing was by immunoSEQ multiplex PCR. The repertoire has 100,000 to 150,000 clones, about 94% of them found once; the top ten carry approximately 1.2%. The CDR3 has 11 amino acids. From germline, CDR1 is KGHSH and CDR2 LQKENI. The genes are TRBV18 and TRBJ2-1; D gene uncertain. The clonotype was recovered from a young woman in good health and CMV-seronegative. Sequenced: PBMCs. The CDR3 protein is CASSFYDEQFF. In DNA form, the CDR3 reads TGTGCCAGCTCATTCTACGATGAGCAGTTCTTC.